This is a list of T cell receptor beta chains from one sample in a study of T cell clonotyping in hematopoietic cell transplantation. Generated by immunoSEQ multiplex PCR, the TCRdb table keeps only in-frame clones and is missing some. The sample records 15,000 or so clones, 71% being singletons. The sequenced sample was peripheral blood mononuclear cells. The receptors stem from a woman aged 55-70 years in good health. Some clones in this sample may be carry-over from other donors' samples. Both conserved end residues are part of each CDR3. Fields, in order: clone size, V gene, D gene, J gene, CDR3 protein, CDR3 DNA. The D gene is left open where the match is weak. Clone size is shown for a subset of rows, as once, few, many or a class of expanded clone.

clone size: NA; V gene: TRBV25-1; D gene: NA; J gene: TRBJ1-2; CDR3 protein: CASSEWDYGYTF; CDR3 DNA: TGTGCCAGCAGTGAATGGGACTATGGCTACACCTTC
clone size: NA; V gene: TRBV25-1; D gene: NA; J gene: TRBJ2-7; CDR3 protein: CASSFVHEQYF; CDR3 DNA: TGTGCCAGCAGTTTCGTTCACGAGCAGTACTTC
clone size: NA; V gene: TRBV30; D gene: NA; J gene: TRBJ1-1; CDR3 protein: CAWNIVWAEAFF; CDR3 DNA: TGTGCCTGGAACATAGTGTGGGCTGAAGCTTTCTTT
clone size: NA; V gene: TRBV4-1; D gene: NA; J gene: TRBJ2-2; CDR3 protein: CASSQERGNGELFF; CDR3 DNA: TGCGCCAGCAGCCAAGAGAGGGGGAACGGGGAGCTGTTTTTT
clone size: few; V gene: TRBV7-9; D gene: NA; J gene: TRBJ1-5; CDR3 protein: CASSLAGGGQQPQHF; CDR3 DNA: TGTGCCAGCAGCTTAGCGGGTGGGGGCCAACAGCCCCAGCATTTT
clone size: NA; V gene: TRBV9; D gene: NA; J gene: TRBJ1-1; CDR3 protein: CASSVSALVSTEAFF; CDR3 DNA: TGTGCCAGCAGCGTAAGTGCCCTAGTTTCCACTGAAGCTTTCTTT
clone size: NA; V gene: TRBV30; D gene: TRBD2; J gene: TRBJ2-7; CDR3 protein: CAWRIKAGGPGEQYF; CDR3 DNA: TGTGCCTGGAGGATTAAAGCGGGAGGGCCGGGGGAGCAGTACTTC
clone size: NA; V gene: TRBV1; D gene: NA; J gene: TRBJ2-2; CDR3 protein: CTSNKFYGQGGDSGELFF; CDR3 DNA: TGCACCAGCAACAAATTCTACGGACAGGGTGGCGACAGCGGGGAGCTGTTTTTT
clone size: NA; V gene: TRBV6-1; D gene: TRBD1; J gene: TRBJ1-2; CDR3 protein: CASSEARTGWYGYTF; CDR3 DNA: TGTGCCAGCAGTGAAGCACGGACAGGGTGGTACGGCTACACCTTC
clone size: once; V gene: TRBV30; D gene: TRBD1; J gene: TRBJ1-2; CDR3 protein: CAWSRTGYGYTF; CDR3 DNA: TGTGCCTGGAGTCGGACAGGCTATGGCTACACCTTC
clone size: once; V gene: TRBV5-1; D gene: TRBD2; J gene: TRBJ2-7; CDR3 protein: CASSLAGRGGQYF; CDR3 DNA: TGCGCCAGCAGCTTGGCCGGGAGGGGCGGGCAGTACTTC
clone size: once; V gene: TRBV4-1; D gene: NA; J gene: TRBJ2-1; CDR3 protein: CASSQDTGRAGGYNEQFF; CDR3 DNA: TGCGCCAGCAGCCAAGATACGGGTAGAGCGGGCGGGTACAATGAGCAGTTCTTC
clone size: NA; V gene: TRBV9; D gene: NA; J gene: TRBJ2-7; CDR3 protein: CASSVRVGSYEQYF; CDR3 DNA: TGTGCCAGCAGCGTGAGGGTGGGATCCTACGAGCAGTACTTC
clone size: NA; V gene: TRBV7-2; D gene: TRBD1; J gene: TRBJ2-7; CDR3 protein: CASSPAPGQGFYEQYF; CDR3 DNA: TGTGCCAGCAGCCCCGCCCCGGGACAGGGGTTCTACGAGCAGTACTTC
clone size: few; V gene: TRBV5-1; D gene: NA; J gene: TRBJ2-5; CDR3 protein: CASSSAGLGETQYF; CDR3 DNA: TGCGCCAGCAGCTCTGCAGGGCTTGGGGAGACCCAGTACTTC
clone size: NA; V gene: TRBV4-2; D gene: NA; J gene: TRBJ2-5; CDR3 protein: CASSQETRVRETQYF; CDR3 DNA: TGTGCCAGCAGCCAAGAAACCAGAGTTCGAGAGACCCAGTACTTC